This TCR beta chain was documented in a study of T cell responses to AZD1222 COVID-19 vaccine. The table came from immunoSEQ multiplex PCR; TCRdb's copy has only in-frame clones and leaves some out. The sample holds about 150,000 clones; 91% are singletons and the top ten take around 1.4%. Germline values: CDR1 PRHDT, CDR2 FYEKMQ (reference sequence). CDR3 length equals 16 residues. Trimming cost V 3 bases and J 7 bases, with 20 bases left between them. The gene calls are TRBV13 and TRBJ2-3; D is possibly TRBD2 (5 bases). This clonotype originated in an adult in good health. Sample: peripheral blood, taken on day 0 of AZD1222 vaccination. Here the CDR3 reads CASSFLNPRASNTQYF. The CDR3 DNA sequence: TGTGCCAGCAGCTTTTTAAACCCGCGGGCCTCGAATACGCAGTATTTT.